A single sample is the source of the 20 T cell receptor beta chains below, sequenced in a study of cytomegalovirus exposure and HLA in healthy donors. The PCR had 60 Vbeta and 13 Jbeta primers. Method: immunoSEQ multiplex PCR; TCRdb's copy keeps in-frame clones and lacks some. The profile shows roughly 190,000 clones, approximately 87% of them singletons. Sequencing input: PBMCs. These receptor sequences come from a man in his thirties or forties in good health and CMV-seronegative.

V and J are TRBV5-6 and TRBJ2-4, with 11 bases lining up with TRBD2. This CDR3 is built from 16 residues. The germline V gene encodes CDR1 SGHDT and CDR2 YYEEEE. V dropped 4 bases and J dropped 7; count of bases not matched to a gene: 10. The CDR3 sequence: CASSPGLAGSRNIQYF. CDR3 in DNA: TGTGCCAGCAGCCCTGGACTAGCGGGTTCCAGGAACATTCAGTACTTC.

This clone was counted a few times. The V and J genes are TRBV7-6 and TRBJ2-2; D perhaps matches TRBD1 (6 bases). CDR1 and CDR2 from the germline V gene are SGHVS and FNYEAQ. This CDR3 region has 15 residues. V shed 5 bases and J shed 2 bases, with 12 bases lying between them. DNA for the CDR3: TGTGCCAGCAGCCTTCGACAGGTTAACACCGGGGAGCTGTTTTTT. Its protein product is CASSLRQVNTGELFF.

This chain links TRBV4-2 with TRBJ2-5; D is unclear. The CDR3 runs to 12 residues. Germline V gene data show CDR1 as LGHNA and CDR2 as YNFKEQ. Trimming left V 0 bases short and J 7 bases short, with 6 bases between. The CDR3 nucleotides read TGTGCCAGCAGCCAAGAATACGGGACCCAGTACTTC. It translates to CASSQEYGTQYF.

V is TRBV6-1 and J is TRBJ2-7; possibly TRBD2 for D (6 bases). CDR1 is MNHNS and CDR2 is SASEGT in the germline V gene. V was clipped by 1 base and J by 2 bases, with 9 bases between them. This CDR3 comprises 14 residues. DNA for the CDR3: TGTGCCAGCAGTGAAGGGAGGGGACCCTACGAGCAGTACTTC. Translation gives CASSEGRGPYEQYF.

J is TRBJ2-4 and V is TRBV6-5; tentative D call: TRBD1 (6 bases). V was trimmed by 2 bases and J by 12 bases, leaving 11 bases between them. Germline-derived CDR1 and CDR2 are MNHEY and SVGAGI. The CDR3 sequence is 12 residues long. The CDR3 protein is CASSYPGQSQYF. The CDR3 DNA sequence: TGTGCCAGCAGTTACCCTGGACAGAGTCAGTACTTC.

This clone was seen only once. The chain links TRBV5-1 to TRBJ2-5; possibly TRBD1 for D (5 bases). This CDR3 is built from 16 residues. Germline-derived CDR1 and CDR2 are SGHRS and YFSETQ. V gave up 4 bases and J gave up 5 bases, with 21 bases separating them. The CDR3 DNA sequence: TGCGCCAGCAGCCCAGGCCTAGACAGTCGGTCGGAGACCCAGTACTTC. Protein: CASSPGLDSRSETQYF.

This sequence joins TRBV5-5 and TRBJ2-2, with D perhaps TRBD1 (8 bases). Germline CDR1 reads SGHKS; CDR2 reads YYEKEE (reference sequence). The CDR3 is 17 residues long. Trimming took 3 bases from V and 2 from J, leaving 17 bases between them. The CDR3 DNA reads TGTGCCAGCAGCTGGGGAGGGGCAGGGGGCAACACCGGGGAGCTGTTTTTT. Its translation: CASSWGGAGGNTGELFF.

The genes are TRBV10-2 and TRBJ2-1, with TRBD2 matching 8 bases. J lost 6 bases, V lost 4 bases, and 8 bases had no gene match. Germline CDR1 WSHSY, CDR2 SAAADI. CDR3 length: 15 residues. The CDR3 protein is CASSGGGRGINEQFF. The DNA of the CDR3 is TGCGCCAGCAGTGGCGGGGGGAGGGGTATCAATGAGCAGTTCTTC.

The chain uses TRBV19 and TRBJ2-1; unclear D gene. V was clipped by 3 bases and J by 5 bases, with 14 bases between them. From germline, CDR1 is LNHDA and CDR2 SQIVND (reference sequence). The CDR3 covers 15 residues. CDR3 coding DNA: TGTGCCAGTAGTATTACCCCTTGGCAGGACAATGAGCAGTTCTTC. It translates to CASSITPWQDNEQFF.

This clone was seen just once. V gene TRBV29-1 combines with J gene TRBJ2-5, with D possibly being TRBD2 (5 bases). V was shortened by 6 bases and J by 3 bases, with 23 bases between the two germline ends. The CDR3 is made up of 16 amino acids. Germline V lookup: CDR1 SQVTM, CDR2 ANQGSEA. Here the CDR3 DNA reads TGCAGCGTCTGTCCTCCGGGTAGAGGGCCAGAAGAGACCCAGTACTTC. Translated, it gives CSVCPPGRGPEETQYF.

The chain couples TRBV2 to TRBJ2-7, with a weak D call TRBD2 (6 bases). The V end lost 5 bases, the J end lost 6 bases, and 17 bases lay between the germline ends. CDR3 length equals 14 residues. Germline-derived CDR1 and CDR2 are SNHLY and FYNNEI. The CDR3 DNA follows: TGTGCCAGCAGTACCACGGGACTCTTACCCGAGCAGTACTTC. Translated: CASSTTGLLPEQYF.

This clone was counted once. The J gene is TRBJ1-4, the V gene TRBV18, with 8 nucleotides matching TRBD1. From germline, CDR1 is KGHSH and CDR2 LQKENI. Germline trimming cut 4 bases from V and 4 bases from J; bases unmatched to any gene: 8. This CDR3 is built from 16 residues. As DNA, the CDR3 is TGTGCCAGCTCACATTACTCGACAGGGGATAATGAAAAACTGTTTTTT. Amino acids: CASSHYSTGDNEKLFF.

The rearrangement uses TRBV6-5 and TRBJ2-3; D unresolved. CDR3 length: 14 amino acids. V was pared by 2 bases and J by 2 bases, with 8 bases between. Germline V gene sequence: CDR1 MNHEY, CDR2 SVGAGI. The CDR3 reads CASSYDAVTDTQYF. CDR3 nucleotides: TGTGCCAGCAGTTACGATGCAGTCACAGATACGCAGTATTTT.

This chain joins TRBV11-2 and TRBJ2-5; the D gene is possibly TRBD1 (5 bases). The J call may be in error: the DNA end matches TRBJ2-7 better. CDR3 length: 13 amino acids. The germline V gene encodes CDR1 SGHAT and CDR2 FQNNGV. CDR3 residues: CATEDTVVYEQYF. In DNA form, the CDR3 reads TGTGCCACCGAGGACACGGTTGTTTACGAGCAGTACTTC.

The chain couples TRBV6-5 to TRBJ2-5; TRBD1 is a possible D gene (6 bases). Germline assignment: CDR1 MNHEY and CDR2 SVGAGI. V lost 0 bases to trimming and J lost 5 bases, with 13 bases between them. The CDR3 is made up of 15 amino acids. CDR3 in DNA: TGTGCCAGCAGTTACTCCCTACAGGGTAGCGAGACCCAGTACTTC. This sequence encodes CASSYSLQGSETQYF.

The chain carries TRBV9 and TRBJ2-3; 13 bases fit TRBD2. V was pared by 3 bases and J by 5 bases, with 6 bases of the junction left unmatched. In germline, CDR1 is SGDLS, CDR2 YYNGEE. This CDR3 is built from 16 residues. As DNA, the CDR3 is TGTGCCAGCAGCGCACTAGCGGGGGGGCCTTTAGATACGCAGTATTTT. The encoded protein is CASSALAGGPLDTQYF.

A single count supports this clone. This sequence joins TRBV4-1 and TRBJ2-5; weak D call: TRBD2 (5 bases). The V end lost 0 bases, the J end lost 3 bases, and 11 bases lay between the germline ends. Germline loops: CDR1 MGHRA, CDR2 YSYEKL. The CDR3 loop spans 15 amino acids. The CDR3 is CASSQDPHGEETQYF. The CDR3 region has the DNA TGCGCCAGCAGCCAAGATCCCCACGGGGAAGAGACCCAGTACTTC.

V usage is TRBV28 and J usage is TRBJ2-1; possible D gene TRBD2, 6 bases. This CDR3 comprises 16 residues. V was shortened by 5 bases and J by 6 bases, with 20 bases between the two germline ends. The germline CDR1 and CDR2 sequences are MDHEN and SYDVKM. The CDR3 DNA sequence: TGTGCCAGCAGTCCACCGAACATCCGGGGAGGCAATGAGCAGTTCTTC. It encodes CASSPPNIRGGNEQFF.

This sequence joins TRBV9 and TRBJ2-7, with 10 bases identical to TRBD1. The J segment lost 6 bases and the V segment lost 3 bases, leaving 9 bases of the junction unmatched. This CDR3 is 15 amino acids long. The germline CDR1 and CDR2 sequences are SGDLS and YYNGEE. CDR3 in DNA: TGTGCCAGCAGCGCGCCGGGACAGGGGATTCGCGAGCAGTACTTC. Translation: CASSAPGQGIREQYF.

The genes are TRBV10-2 and TRBJ2-3, with 8 bases fitting TRBD2. The germline V gene has CDR1 WSHSY and CDR2 SAAADI. This CDR3 is built from 15 residues. After removal of 3 bases from V and 2 bases from J, the junction contained 4 bases not matched to a gene. Written as DNA, the CDR3 is TGCGCCAGCAGTGACGGGGGGGGTTACACAGATACGCAGTATTTT. This translates into CASSDGGGYTDTQYF.